This record concerns one T cell receptor (beta chain) sequence. The antigen remains unidentified. CDR1 SQVTM and CDR2 ANQGSEA come from the germline V gene. The V gene end was trimmed by 6 bases and the J gene end by 0 bases; junction bases not matched to a gene: 7. CDR3 length: 14 amino acids. cDNA libraries for TCR alpha and TCR beta, carrying sample barcodes and UMIs, came from 5'RACE with constant-segment primers. Each CDR3 protein gets one entry after TCRdb re-called the 5' RACE reads with MiXCR. This sample yields approximately 290,000 distinct CDR3 sequences, of which over 7% are seen a single time; approximately 23% belongs to the top ten. The sample comes from a study of T-cell memory formation after mild COVID-19. Study results and caveats: The pre-infection memory compartment contained some responding clones, suggesting cross-reactive memory joined. Chiefly within CM and EM were the contracting CD4+ clones; CD8+ ones were within EMRA.

Material for sequencing was PBMCs or a T cell subset sorted from them (not recorded which). The sequence was obtained from a young man who had mild COVID-19 (a few samples of this study predate the infection). Cell type and time point are not known. This chain connects TRBV29-1 to TRBJ2-7; 8 nucleotides agree with TRBD1. Here the CDR3 DNA reads TGCAGCGTGGTGACAGGGGAACCCTCCTACGAGCAGTACTTC. Translation gives CSVVTGEPSYEQYF.